This T cell receptor (beta chain) is from a study of T cells after yellow fever vaccination. Whole-study context: The SMART-Seq v4 Ultra Low Input method served to prepare the low-cell-number fractions.

V dropped 0 bases and J dropped 4 bases, with 10 bases sitting between them. The CDR3 is 14 amino acids. CDR1 KGHSH and CDR2 LQKENI come from the germline V gene. Each CDR3 protein gets one entry after TCRdb re-called the 5' RACE reads with MiXCR. The sample carries hundreds of thousands of distinct CDR3 sequences, more than 9% recorded once. Study outcomes and limitations: Though weaker, the secondary response peaked faster, on day 5 versus 15. Clones that expanded after primary vaccination mostly reappeared after the booster (around 96% CD4, approximately 89% CD8).

This clonotype was detected a few times. Its antigen remains unidentified. The sequencing here drew on PBMCs, taken on the day of the yellow fever booster vaccination. This receptor was identified in a man aged 25-45 years who received the YFV17D yellow fever vaccine. The chain employs TRBV18 and TRBJ2-7; D perhaps matches TRBD1 (5 bases). DNA for the CDR3: TGTGCCAGCTCACCACCGTCAGGGAAGTACGAGCAGTACTTC. As protein: CASSPPSGKYEQYF.